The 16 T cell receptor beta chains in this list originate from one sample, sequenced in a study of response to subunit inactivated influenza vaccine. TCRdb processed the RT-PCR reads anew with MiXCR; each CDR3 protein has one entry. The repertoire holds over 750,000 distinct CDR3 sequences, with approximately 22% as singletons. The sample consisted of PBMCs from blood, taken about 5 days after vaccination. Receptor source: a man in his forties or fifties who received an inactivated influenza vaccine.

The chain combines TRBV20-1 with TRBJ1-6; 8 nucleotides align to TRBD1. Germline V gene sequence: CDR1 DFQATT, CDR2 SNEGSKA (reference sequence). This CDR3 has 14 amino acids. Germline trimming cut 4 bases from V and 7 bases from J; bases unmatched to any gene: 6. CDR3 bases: TGCAGTGCTACCCTGACAGGGGTAAATTCACCCCTCCACTTT. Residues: CSATLTGVNSPLHF.

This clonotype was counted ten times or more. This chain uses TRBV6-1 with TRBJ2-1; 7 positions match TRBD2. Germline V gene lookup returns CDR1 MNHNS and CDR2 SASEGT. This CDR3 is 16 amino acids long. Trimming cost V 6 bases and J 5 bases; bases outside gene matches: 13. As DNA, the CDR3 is TGTGCCAGCAGCCCCGTCGAGGGAGGGAAAAACAATGAGCAGTTCTTC. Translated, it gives CASSPVEGGKNNEQFF.

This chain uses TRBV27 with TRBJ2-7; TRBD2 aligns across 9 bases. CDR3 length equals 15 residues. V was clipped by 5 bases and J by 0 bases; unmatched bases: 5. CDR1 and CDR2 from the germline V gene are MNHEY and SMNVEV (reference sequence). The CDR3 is CASSKLAGSSYEQYF. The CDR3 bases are TGTGCCAGCAGTAAACTAGCGGGTAGCTCCTACGAGCAGTACTTC.

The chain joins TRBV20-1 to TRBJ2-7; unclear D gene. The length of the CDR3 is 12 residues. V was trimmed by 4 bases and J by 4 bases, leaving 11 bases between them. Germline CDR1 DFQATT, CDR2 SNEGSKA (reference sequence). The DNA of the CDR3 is TGCAGTGCTATGGGGATAGGGTACGAGCAGTACTTC. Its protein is CSAMGIGYEQYF.

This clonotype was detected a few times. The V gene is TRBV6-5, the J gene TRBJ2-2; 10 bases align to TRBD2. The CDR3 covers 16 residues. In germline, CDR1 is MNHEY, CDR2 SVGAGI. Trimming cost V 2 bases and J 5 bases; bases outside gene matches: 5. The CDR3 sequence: CASSYQSGRATGELFF. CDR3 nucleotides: TGTGCCAGCAGTTACCAGAGCGGGAGGGCTACCGGGGAGCTGTTTTTT.

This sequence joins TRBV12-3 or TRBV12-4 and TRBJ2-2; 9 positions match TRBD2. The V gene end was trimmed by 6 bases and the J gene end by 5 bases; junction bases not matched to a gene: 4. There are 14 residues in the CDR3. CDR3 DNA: TGTGCCAGCAGGGCCAGCGGGGGGACCGGGGAGCTGTTTTTT. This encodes CASRASGGTGELFF.

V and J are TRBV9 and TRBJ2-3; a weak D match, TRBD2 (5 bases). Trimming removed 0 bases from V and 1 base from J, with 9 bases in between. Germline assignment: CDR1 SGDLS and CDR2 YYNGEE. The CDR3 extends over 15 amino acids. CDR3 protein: CASSVDGSRTDTQYF. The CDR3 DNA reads TGTGCCAGCAGCGTAGATGGGAGTCGCACAGATACGCAGTATTTT.

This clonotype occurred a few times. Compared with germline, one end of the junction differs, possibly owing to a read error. In DNA form, the CDR3 reads TGTGCTAGCAGATGCCTCCGGATCTCCTACGAGCAGTACTTC. This translates into CASRCLRISYEQYF. The chain employs TRBV7-7 and TRBJ2-7; unclear D gene. The CDR3 is made up of 14 amino acids. From germline, CDR1 is SSHAT and CDR2 FNYEAQ (reference sequence).

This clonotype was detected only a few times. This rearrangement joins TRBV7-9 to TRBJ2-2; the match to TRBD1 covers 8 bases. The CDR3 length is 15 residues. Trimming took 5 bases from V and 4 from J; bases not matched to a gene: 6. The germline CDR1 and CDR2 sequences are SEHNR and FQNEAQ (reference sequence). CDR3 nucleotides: TGTGCCAGCAGCGAGGACAGGGTGGTCACCGGGGAGCTGTTTTTT. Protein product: CASSEDRVVTGELFF.

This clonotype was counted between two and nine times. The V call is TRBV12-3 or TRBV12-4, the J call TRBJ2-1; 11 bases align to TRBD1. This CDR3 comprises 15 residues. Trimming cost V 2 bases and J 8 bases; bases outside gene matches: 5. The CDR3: CASSLRDRGRYEQFF. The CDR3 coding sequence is TGTGCCAGCAGTTTAAGGGACAGGGGGAGATATGAGCAGTTCTTC.

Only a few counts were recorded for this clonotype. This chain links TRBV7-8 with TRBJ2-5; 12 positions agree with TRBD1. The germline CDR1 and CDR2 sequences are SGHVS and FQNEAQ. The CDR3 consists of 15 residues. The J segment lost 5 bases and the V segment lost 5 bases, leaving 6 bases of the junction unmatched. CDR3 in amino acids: CASSHGTGGGETQYF. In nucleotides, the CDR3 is TGTGCCAGCAGCCATGGGACAGGGGGCGGCGAGACCCAGTACTTC.

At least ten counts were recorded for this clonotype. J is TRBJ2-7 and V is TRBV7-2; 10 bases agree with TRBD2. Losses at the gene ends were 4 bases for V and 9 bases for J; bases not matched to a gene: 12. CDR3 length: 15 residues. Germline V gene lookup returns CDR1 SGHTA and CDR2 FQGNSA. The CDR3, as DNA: TGTGCCAGCAGCTCCTTGACTAGCGGGTTAACGGGGCAGTACTTC. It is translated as CASSSLTSGLTGQYF.

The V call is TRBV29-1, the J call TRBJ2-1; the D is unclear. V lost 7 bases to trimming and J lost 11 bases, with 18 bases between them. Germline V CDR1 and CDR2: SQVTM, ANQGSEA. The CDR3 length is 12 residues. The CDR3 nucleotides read TGCAGCGCAGCTACCACGGATGTGAAGCAGTTCTTC. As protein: CSAATTDVKQFF.

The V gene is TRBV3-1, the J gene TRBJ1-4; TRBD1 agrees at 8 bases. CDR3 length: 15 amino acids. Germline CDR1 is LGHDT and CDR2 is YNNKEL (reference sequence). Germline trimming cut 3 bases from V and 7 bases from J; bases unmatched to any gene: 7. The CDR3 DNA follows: TGTGCCAGCAGCCAGGGACAGGCGGGGTTTGAAAAACTGTTTTTT. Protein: CASSQGQAGFEKLFF.

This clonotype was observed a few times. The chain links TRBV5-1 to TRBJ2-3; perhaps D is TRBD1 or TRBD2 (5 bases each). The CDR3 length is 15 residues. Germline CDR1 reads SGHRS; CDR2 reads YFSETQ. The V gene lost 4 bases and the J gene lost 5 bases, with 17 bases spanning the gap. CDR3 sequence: CASSPPVGERDTQYF. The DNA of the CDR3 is TGCGCCAGCAGCCCGCCGGTGGGGGAGCGAGATACGCAGTATTTT. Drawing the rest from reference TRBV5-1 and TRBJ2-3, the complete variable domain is KAGVTQTPRYLIKTRGQQVTLSCSPISGHRSVSWYQQTPGQGLQFLFEYFSETQRNKGNFPGRFSGRQFSNSRSEMNVSTLELGDSALYLCASSPPVGERDTQYFGPGTRLTVL.

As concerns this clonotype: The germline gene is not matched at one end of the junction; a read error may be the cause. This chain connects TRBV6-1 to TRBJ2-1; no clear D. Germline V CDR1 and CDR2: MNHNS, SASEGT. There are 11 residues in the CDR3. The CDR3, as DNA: TGTGCCAGTACCTCAGCCAATGAGCGGTTCTTC. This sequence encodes CASTSANERFF.